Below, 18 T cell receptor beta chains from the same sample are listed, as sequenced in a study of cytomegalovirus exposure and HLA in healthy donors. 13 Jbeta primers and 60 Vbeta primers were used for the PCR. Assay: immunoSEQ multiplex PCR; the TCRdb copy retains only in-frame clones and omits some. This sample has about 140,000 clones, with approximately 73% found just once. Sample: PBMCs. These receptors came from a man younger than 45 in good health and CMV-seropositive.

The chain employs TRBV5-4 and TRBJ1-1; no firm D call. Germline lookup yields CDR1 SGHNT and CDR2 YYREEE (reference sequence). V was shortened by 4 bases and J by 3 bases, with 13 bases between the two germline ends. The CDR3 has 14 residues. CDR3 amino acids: CASSAGGMDTEAFF. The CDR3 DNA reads TGTGCCAGCAGCGCGGGAGGGATGGACACTGAAGCTTTCTTT.

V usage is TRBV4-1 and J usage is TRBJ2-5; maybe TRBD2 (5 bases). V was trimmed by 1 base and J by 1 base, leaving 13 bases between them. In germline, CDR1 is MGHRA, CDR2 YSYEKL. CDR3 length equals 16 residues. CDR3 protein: CASSQVAGSPQETQYF. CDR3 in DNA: TGCGCCAGCAGCCAAGTTGCGGGTTCCCCCCAAGAGACCCAGTACTTC.

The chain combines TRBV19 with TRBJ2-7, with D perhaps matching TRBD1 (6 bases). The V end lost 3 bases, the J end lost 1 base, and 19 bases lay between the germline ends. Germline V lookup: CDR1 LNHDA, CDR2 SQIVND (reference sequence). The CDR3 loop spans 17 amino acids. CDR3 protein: CASSMRDMNEGSYEQYF. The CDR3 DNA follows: TGTGCCAGTAGTATGAGGGACATGAACGAGGGGTCCTACGAGCAGTACTTC.

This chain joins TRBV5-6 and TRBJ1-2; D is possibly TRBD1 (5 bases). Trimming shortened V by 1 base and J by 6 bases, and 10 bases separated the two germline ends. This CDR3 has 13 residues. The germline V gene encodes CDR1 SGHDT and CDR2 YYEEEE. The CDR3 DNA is TGTGCCAGCAGCTTGTTAGGGGCGAATGGCTACACCTTC. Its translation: CASSLLGANGYTF.

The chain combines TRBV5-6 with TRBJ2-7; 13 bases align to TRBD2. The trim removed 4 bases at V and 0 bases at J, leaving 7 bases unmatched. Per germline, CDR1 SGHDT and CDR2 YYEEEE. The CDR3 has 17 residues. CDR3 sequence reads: CASSQGLAGAGSYEQYF. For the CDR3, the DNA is TGTGCCAGCAGCCAAGGACTAGCGGGAGCAGGCTCCTACGAGCAGTACTTC.

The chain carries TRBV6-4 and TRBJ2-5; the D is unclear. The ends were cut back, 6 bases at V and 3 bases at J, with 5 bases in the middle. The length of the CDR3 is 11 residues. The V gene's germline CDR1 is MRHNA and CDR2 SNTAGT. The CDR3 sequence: CASSLEETQYF. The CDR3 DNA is TGTGCCAGCAGCCTCGAAGAGACCCAGTACTTC.

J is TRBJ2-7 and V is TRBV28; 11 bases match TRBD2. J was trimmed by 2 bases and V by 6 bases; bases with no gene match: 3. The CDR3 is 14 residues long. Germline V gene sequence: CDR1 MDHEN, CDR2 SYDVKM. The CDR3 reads CASRIAGGPYEQYF. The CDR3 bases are TGTGCCAGCAGGATAGCGGGAGGGCCCTACGAGCAGTACTTC.

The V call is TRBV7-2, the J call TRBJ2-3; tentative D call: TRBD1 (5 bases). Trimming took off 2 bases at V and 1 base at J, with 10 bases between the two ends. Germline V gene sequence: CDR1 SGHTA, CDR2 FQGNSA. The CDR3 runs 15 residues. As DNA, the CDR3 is TGTGCCAGCAGCTTATTAACAGGACGCACAGATACGCAGTATTTT. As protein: CASSLLTGRTDTQYF.

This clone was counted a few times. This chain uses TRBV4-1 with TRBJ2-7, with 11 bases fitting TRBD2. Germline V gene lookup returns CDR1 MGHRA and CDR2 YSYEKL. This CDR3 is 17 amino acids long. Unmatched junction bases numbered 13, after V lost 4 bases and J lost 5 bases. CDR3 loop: CASSRAAGLLAGDEQYF. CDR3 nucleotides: TGCGCCAGCAGCCGGGCGGCCGGCTTACTAGCGGGAGACGAGCAGTACTTC.

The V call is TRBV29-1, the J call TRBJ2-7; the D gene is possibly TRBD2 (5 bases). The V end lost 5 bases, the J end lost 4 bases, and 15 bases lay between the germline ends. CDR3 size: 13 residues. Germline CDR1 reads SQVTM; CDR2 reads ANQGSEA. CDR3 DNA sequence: TGCAGCGTTTCAGGAGATCGGGGTTACGAGCAGTACTTC. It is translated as CSVSGDRGYEQYF.

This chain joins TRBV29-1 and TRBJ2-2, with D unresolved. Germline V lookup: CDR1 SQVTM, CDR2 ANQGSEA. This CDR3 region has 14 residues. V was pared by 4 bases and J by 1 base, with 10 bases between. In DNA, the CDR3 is TGCAGCGTTGTTTCCCAGGAGAACACCGGGGAGCTGTTTTTT. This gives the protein CSVVSQENTGELFF.

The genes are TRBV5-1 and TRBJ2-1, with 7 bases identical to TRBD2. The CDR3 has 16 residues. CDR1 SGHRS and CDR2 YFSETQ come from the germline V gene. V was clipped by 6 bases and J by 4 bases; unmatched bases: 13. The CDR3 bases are TGCGCCAGCAATACGGGGGGAGGGAGGAGTTACAATGAGCAGTTCTTC. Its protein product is CASNTGGGRSYNEQFF.

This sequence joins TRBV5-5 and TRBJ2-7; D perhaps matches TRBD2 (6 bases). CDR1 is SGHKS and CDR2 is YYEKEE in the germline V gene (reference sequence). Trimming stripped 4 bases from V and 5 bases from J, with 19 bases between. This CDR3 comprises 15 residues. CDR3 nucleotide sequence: TGTGCCAGCAGCCAAGAAATGGGAGGTGGCGACGAGCAGTACTTC. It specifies CASSQEMGGGDEQYF.

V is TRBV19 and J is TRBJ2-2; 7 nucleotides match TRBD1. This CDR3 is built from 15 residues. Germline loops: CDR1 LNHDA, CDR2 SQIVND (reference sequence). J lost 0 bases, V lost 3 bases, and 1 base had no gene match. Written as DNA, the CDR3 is TGTGCCAGTAGTATTCAGGGGGCGAACACCGGGGAGCTGTTTTTT. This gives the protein CASSIQGANTGELFF.

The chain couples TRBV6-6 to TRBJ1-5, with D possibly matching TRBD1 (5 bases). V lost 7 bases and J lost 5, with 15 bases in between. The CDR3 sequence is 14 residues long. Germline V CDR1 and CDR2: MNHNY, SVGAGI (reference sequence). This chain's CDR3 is CASNTEEGYQPQHF. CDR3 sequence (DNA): TGTGCCAGCAATACGGAGGAGGGGTATCAGCCCCAGCATTTT.

CDR3 nucleotide sequence: TGCGCCAGCAGCCAAGTGTCTAGCGCGTACGAGCAGTACTTC. Its protein product is CASSQVSSAYEQYF. The chain joins TRBV4-1 to TRBJ2-7, with a possible D match to TRBD2 (6 bases). V lost 1 base, J lost 4 bases, and 11 bases lay in between. CDR1 and CDR2 (germline): MGHRA, YSYEKL. The CDR3 runs 14 residues.

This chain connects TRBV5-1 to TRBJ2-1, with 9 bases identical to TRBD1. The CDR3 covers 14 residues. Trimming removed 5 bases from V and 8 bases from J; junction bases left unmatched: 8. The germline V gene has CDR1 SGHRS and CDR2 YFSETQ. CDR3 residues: CASSPGTGRDEQFF. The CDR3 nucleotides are TGCGCCAGCAGTCCCGGGACAGGGCGCGATGAGCAGTTCTTC.

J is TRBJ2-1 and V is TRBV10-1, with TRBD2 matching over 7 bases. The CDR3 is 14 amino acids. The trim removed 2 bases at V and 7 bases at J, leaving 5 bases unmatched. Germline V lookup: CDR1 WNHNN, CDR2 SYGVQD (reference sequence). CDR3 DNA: TGCGCCAGCAGTGAGGACGTGGGGGGGAATGAGCAGTTCTTC. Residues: CASSEDVGGNEQFF.